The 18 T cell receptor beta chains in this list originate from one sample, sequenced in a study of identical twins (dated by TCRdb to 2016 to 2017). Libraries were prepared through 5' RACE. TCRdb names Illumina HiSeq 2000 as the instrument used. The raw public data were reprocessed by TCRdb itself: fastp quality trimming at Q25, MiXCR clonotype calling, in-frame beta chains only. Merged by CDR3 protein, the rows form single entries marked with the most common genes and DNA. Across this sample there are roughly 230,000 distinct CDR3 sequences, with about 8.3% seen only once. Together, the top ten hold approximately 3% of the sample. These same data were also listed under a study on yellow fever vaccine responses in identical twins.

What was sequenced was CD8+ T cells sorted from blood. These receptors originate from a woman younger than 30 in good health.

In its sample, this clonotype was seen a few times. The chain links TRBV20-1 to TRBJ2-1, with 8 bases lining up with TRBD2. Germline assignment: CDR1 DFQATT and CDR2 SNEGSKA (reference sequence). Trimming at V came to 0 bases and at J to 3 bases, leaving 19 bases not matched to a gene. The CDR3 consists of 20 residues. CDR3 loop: CSARDDSSSGSSFHYNEQFF. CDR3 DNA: TGCAGTGCTAGAGACGATAGCTCTAGCGGGTCGTCCTTTCACTACAATGAGCAGTTCTTC.

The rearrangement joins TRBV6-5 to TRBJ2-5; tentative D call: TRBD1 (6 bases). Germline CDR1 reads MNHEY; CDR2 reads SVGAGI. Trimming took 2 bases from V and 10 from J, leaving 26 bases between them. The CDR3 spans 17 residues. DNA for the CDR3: TGTGCCAGCAGTTACCGGGACACCCGTCAGCACAGTGGTGTCCAGTACTTC. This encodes CASSYRDTRQHSGVQYF.

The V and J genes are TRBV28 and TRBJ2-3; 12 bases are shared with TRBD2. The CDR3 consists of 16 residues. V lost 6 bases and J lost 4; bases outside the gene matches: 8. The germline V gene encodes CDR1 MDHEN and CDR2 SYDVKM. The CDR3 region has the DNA TGTGCCAGCAGCCCAAGACTAGCGGGAGTCTCAGATACGCAGTATTTT. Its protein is CASSPRLAGVSDTQYF.

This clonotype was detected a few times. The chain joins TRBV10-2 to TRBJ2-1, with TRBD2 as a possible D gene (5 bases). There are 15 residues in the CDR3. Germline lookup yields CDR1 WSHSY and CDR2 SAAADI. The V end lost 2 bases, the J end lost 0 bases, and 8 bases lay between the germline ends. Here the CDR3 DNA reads TGCGCCAGCAGTGAGGATGGGAGCTCCTACAATGAGCAGTTCTTC. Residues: CASSEDGSSYNEQFF.

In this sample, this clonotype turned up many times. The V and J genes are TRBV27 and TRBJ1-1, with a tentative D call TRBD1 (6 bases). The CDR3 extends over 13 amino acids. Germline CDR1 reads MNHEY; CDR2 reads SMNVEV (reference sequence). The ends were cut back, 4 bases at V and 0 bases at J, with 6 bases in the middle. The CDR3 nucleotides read TGTGCCAGCAGTTGGACAGTGAACACTGAAGCTTTCTTT. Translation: CASSWTVNTEAFF.

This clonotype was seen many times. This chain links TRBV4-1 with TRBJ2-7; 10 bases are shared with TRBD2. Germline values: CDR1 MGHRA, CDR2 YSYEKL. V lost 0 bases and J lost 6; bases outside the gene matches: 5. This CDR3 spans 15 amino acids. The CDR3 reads CASSQDSLAGVEQYF. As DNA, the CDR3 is TGCGCCAGCAGCCAAGATTCCCTAGCGGGAGTCGAGCAGTACTTC.

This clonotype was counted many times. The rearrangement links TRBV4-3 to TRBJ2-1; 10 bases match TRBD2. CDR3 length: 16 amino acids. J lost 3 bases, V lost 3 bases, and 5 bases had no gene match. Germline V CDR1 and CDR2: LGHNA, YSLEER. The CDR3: CASSQALAGDYNEQFF. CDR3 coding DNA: TGCGCCAGCAGCCAGGCCCTAGCGGGAGACTACAATGAGCAGTTCTTC.

The CDR3 DNA reads as TGTGCCAGCAGTGACCCGACAGGGGTCGAGCAGTACTTC. Residues: CASSDPTGVEQYF. J is TRBJ2-7 and V is TRBV27; TRBD1 matches at 8 bases. Germline CDR1 MNHEY, CDR2 SMNVEV (reference sequence). V lost 5 bases and J lost 6; bases outside the gene matches: 6. The CDR3 contains 13 residues.

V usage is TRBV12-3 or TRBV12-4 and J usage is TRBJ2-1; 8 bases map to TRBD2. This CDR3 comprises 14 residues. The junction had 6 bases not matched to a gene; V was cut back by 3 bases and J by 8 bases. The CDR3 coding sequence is TGTGCCAGCAGTTTTGGCGGGGGGTTTCATGAGCAGTTCTTC. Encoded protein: CASSFGGGFHEQFF.

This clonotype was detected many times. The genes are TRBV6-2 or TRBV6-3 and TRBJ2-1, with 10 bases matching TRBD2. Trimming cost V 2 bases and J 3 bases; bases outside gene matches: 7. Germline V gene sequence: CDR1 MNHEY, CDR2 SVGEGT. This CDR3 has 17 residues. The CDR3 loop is CASSYSLAGVGYNEQFF. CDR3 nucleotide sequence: TGTGCCAGCAGTTACAGTCTAGCGGGAGTCGGCTACAATGAGCAGTTCTTC.

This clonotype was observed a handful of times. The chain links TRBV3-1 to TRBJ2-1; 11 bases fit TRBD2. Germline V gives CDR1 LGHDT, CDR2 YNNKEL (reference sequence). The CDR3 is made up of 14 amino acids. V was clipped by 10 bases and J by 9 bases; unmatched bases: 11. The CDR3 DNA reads TGTGCCACCCGAGCCATAGCGGGGGGGATTGAGCAGTTCTTC. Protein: CATRAIAGGIEQFF.

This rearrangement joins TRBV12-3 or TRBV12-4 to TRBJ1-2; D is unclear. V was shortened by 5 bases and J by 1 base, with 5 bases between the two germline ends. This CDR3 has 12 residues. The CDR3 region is CASSKINYGYTF. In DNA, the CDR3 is TGTGCCAGCAGTAAAATTAACTATGGCTACACCTTC.

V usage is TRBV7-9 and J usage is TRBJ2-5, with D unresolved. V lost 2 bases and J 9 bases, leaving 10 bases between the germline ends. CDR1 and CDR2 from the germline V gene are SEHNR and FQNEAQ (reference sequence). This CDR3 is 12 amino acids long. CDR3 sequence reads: CASSLSFPAQYF. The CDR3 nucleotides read TGTGCCAGCAGCTTATCTTTTCCCGCCCAGTACTTC.

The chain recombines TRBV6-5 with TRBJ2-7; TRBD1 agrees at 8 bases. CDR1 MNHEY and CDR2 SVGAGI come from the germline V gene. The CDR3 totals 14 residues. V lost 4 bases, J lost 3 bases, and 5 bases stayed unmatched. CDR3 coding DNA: TGTGCCAGCAGTTGGACAGGGACAAACTACGAGCAGTACTTC. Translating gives CASSWTGTNYEQYF.

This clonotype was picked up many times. Here the CDR3 reads CASSLGDTTYEQYF. For the CDR3, the DNA is TGCGCCAGCAGCTTGGGGGATACAACCTACGAGCAGTACTTC. This chain joins TRBV5-1 and TRBJ2-7; no reliable D call. V lost 0 bases and J 2 bases, leaving 9 bases between the germline ends. This CDR3 is built from 14 residues. The germline V gene has CDR1 SGHRS and CDR2 YFSETQ.

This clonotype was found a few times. The CDR3 is CSADAAGLAGGYEQYF. The CDR3 DNA is TGCAGCGCTGACGCCGCGGGGCTAGCGGGGGGCTACGAGCAGTACTTC. V usage is TRBV29-1 and J usage is TRBJ2-7, with 11 positions matching TRBD2. V gave up 7 bases and J gave up 3 bases; unmatched junction bases: 14. CDR3 length: 16 residues. CDR1 and CDR2 (germline): SQVTM, ANQGSEA.

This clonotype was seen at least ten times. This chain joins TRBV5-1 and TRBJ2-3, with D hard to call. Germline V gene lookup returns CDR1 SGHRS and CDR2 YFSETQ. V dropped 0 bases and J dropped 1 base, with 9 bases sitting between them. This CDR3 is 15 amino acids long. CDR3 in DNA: TGCGCCAGCAGCTTGGTCCCTTGGGGCACAGATACGCAGTATTTT. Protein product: CASSLVPWGTDTQYF.

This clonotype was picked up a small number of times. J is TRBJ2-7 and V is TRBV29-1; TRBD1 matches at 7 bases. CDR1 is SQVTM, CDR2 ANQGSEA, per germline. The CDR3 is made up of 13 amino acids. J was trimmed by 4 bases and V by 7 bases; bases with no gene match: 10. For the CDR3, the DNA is TGCAGCGCATACACAGGGGAGACTTACGAGCAGTACTTC. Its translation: CSAYTGETYEQYF.